Following are 15 T cell receptor beta chains from one sample sequenced in a study of blood T cell repertoires in COVID-19. Clones were sequenced by immunoSEQ multiplex PCR, and TCRdb holds only the in-frame ones, with some missing. The sample lists about 170,000 clones, approximately 85% occurring once. The sample comprised peripheral blood. All receptors come from a woman older than 75 with COVID-19, enrolled during active disease.

The rearrangement uses TRBV7-9 and TRBJ1-2; 7 bases are a match to TRBD1. Germline V gene data show CDR1 as SEHNR and CDR2 as FQNEAQ (reference sequence). V trimming: 7 bases; J trimming: 7 bases; junction bases outside the gene matches: 3. The CDR3 covers 11 residues. CDR3 bases: TGTGCCAGCAAAAGGGACAGTGGCTACACCTTC. It specifies CASKRDSGYTF. Complete variable domain (other parts from reference TRBV7-9 and TRBJ1-2): DTGVSQNPRHKITKRGQNVTFRCDPISEHNRLYWYRQTLGQGPEFLTYFQNEAQLEKSRLLSDRFSAERPKGSFSTLEIQRTEQGDSAMYLCASKRDSGYTFGSGTRLTVV.

As for this clone: The junction shows a germline mismatch at one end, possibly a read error. The CDR3 nucleotides are TGCGCCAGCAGCTTTATCGCTGGAGACACCATATATTTT. Protein: CASSFIAGDTIYF. J is TRBJ1-3 and V is TRBV5-1; no firm D call. This CDR3 has 13 amino acids. The germline CDR1 and CDR2 sequences are SGHRS and YFSETQ.

The chain combines TRBV6-6 with TRBJ2-5; D not certain. The CDR3 runs 12 residues. Germline-derived CDR1 and CDR2 are MNHNY and SVGAGI (reference sequence). The V and J ends lost 6 bases and 4 bases respectively, with 9 bases between them. This CDR3 reads CASRGPGETQYF. The CDR3 DNA is TGTGCCAGCAGAGGCCCAGGAGAGACCCAGTACTTC.

This clone was found once. Other DNA sequences within the sample encode an identical CDR3. The V and J genes are TRBV6-2 or TRBV6-3 and TRBJ2-7; D call uncertain. The germline CDR1 and CDR2 sequences are MNHEY and SVGEGT. Trimming cost V 6 bases and J 2 bases, with 5 bases left between them. The length of the CDR3 is 11 residues. The CDR3 DNA reads TGTGCCAGCAGCTCCACCTACGAGCAGTACTTC. It encodes CASSSTYEQYF.

On this clone itself: One junction end disagrees with the germline gene, perhaps due to a read error. This rearrangement joins TRBV15 to TRBJ2-1; 8 nucleotides match TRBD1. This CDR3 region has 15 residues. In germline, CDR1 is LNHNV, CDR2 YYDKDF (reference sequence). The CDR3 here is CATRRDRDRYNEQFF. CDR3 DNA sequence: TGTGCCACCAGAAGAGACCGGGACAGGTACAATGAGCAGTTCTTC.

This clone was seen once. The chain is built from TRBV2 and TRBJ2-5; weak D call: TRBD1 (6 bases). Trimming shortened V by 4 bases and J by 4 bases, and 13 bases separated the two germline ends. Germline CDR1 reads SNHLY; CDR2 reads FYNNEI. The CDR3 loop spans 14 amino acids. The CDR3 loop reads CASSAQGRRETQYF. The CDR3 bases are TGTGCCAGCAGTGCACAGGGACGGAGAGAGACCCAGTACTTC.

The chain is built from TRBV5-4 and TRBJ1-3; D gene uncertain. Trimming took off 1 base at V and 0 bases at J, with 11 bases between the two ends. Germline V gene lookup returns CDR1 SGHNT and CDR2 YYREEE (reference sequence). This CDR3 spans 16 amino acids. The CDR3 region has the DNA TGTGCCAGCAGCTTGTGGAGGGCGAGCTCTGGAAACACCATATATTTT. Its translation is CASSLWRASSGNTIYF.

The chain carries TRBV2 and TRBJ2-4; 7 bases match TRBD1. This CDR3 is built from 13 residues. The V gene end was trimmed by 4 bases and the J gene end by 6 bases; junction bases not matched to a gene: 3. Germline V gives CDR1 SNHLY, CDR2 FYNNEI. This chain's CDR3 is CASSVGQANIQYF. CDR3 nucleotide sequence: TGTGCCAGCAGTGTCGGACAGGCAAACATTCAGTACTTC.

The gene calls are TRBV27 and TRBJ2-7; TRBD2 agrees at 14 bases. The CDR3 totals 18 residues. Trimming took 1 base from V and 6 from J; bases not matched to a gene: 11. From germline, CDR1 is MNHEY and CDR2 SMNVEV (reference sequence). The CDR3 DNA follows: TGTGCCAGCAGTTTATGGGGCGGAACAGGACTAGCGGGAGGCGAGCAGTACTTC. It codes for CASSLWGGTGLAGGEQYF.

The chain has TRBV10-3 and TRBJ1-6; no clear D. This CDR3 comprises 11 residues. Germline V gene lookup returns CDR1 ENHRY and CDR2 SYGVKD. V lost 10 bases to trimming and J lost 7 bases, with 8 bases between them. CDR3 sequence reads: CATAGNSPLHF. The CDR3 DNA reads TGTGCCACAGCGGGGAATTCACCCCTCCACTTT.

This chain joins TRBV29-1 and TRBJ1-2; 8 bases line up with TRBD1. Germline CDR1 and CDR2: SQVTM and ANQGSEA. With 3 bases clipped from V and 7 bases from J, the junction kept 16 bases outside the gene matches. The CDR3 covers 16 residues. Here the CDR3 reads CSVDKGRDRNLGGYTF. As DNA, the CDR3 is TGCAGCGTTGACAAAGGTCGGGACAGGAATTTAGGTGGCTACACCTTC.

This rearrangement joins TRBV30 to TRBJ2-7; TRBD2 matches 10 bases. V dropped 2 bases and J dropped 6; count of bases not matched to a gene: 13. The germline CDR1 and CDR2 sequences are GTSNPN and SVGIG (reference sequence). The CDR3 is made up of 16 amino acids. CDR3 loop: CAWSPMLLAGEGEQYF. The CDR3 DNA is TGTGCCTGGAGTCCTATGTTGCTAGCGGGAGAGGGCGAGCAGTACTTC.

This clone was seen just once. V gene TRBV5-1 combines with J gene TRBJ2-5, with D possibly matching TRBD1 (6 bases). The CDR3 spans 13 residues. The V and J ends lost 0 bases and 5 bases respectively, with 8 bases between them. Germline V lookup: CDR1 SGHRS, CDR2 YFSETQ. CDR3 sequence reads: CASSLEGVETQYF. The CDR3 coding sequence is TGCGCCAGCAGCTTGGAGGGGGTGGAGACCCAGTACTTC. Drawing the rest from reference TRBV5-1 and TRBJ2-5, the complete variable domain is KAGVTQTPRYLIKTRGQQVTLSCSPISGHRSVSWYQQTPGQGLQFLFEYFSETQRNKGNFPGRFSGRQFSNSRSEMNVSTLELGDSALYLCASSLEGVETQYFGPGTRLLVL.

The gene calls are TRBV19 and TRBJ1-1, with D hard to call. The V gene lost 4 bases and the J gene lost 4 bases, with 19 bases spanning the gap. CDR1 is LNHDA and CDR2 is SQIVND in the germline V gene (reference sequence). The CDR3 spans 16 residues. The CDR3 DNA sequence: TGTGCCAGTAGTACAATCCCCGGGAATGCGGGCACTGAAGCTTTCTTT. Encoded protein: CASSTIPGNAGTEAFF.

This clone was detected a few times. The rearrangement joins TRBV3-1 (or the pseudogene TRBV3-2) to TRBJ2-3; D call uncertain. Germline loops: CDR1 LGHDT, CDR2 YNNKEL (reference sequence). The CDR3 totals 15 residues. With 11 bases removed from V and 1 base from J, the gap between germline ends came to 19 bases. The CDR3 DNA sequence: TGTGCCCGCGCAAAGTTCTTCGGAGGCACAGATACGCAGTATTTT. Its protein is CARAKFFGGTDTQYF.